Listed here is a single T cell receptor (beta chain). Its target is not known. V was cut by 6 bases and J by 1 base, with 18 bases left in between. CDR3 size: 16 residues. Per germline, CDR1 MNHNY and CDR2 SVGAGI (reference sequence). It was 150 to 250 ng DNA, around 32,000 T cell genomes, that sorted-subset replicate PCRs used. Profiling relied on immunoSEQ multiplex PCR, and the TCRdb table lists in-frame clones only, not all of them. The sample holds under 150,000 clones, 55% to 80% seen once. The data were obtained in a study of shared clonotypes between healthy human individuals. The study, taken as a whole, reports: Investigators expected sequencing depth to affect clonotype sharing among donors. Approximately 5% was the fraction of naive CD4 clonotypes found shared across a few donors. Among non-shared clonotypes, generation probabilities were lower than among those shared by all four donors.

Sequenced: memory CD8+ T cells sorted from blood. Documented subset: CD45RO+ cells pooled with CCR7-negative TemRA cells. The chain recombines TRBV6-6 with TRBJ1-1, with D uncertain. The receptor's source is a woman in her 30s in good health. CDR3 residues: CASSPSQDGRNTEAFF. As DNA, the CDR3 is TGTGCCAGCAGCCCGTCCCAAGACGGGAGGAACACTGAAGCTTTCTTT.